This entry lists 19 T cell receptor beta chains sequenced from one sample in a study of blood T cell repertoires in COVID-19. Libraries were prepared by immunoSEQ multiplex PCR; TCRdb keeps only in-frame clonotypes and omits some of them. Of 150,000 to 200,000 clones listed, roughly 90% are singletons. The material sequenced was PBMCs or T cells enriched from blood (not recorded which). The origin of the receptors is a woman aged 45 to 65 who had recovered from COVID-19.

The chain uses TRBV7-6 and TRBJ2-1; tentatively, D is TRBD2 (5 bases). The CDR3 contains 15 residues. In germline, CDR1 is SGHVS, CDR2 FNYEAQ. Trimming removed 5 bases from V and 4 bases from J, with 15 bases in between. Here the CDR3 reads CASSPPGRPYNEQFF. CDR3 in DNA: TGTGCCAGCAGCCCCCCTGGGAGACCTTACAATGAGCAGTTCTTC.

This clone has more than one count but fewer than ten. This chain links TRBV15 with TRBJ2-3, with TRBD2 matching over 10 bases. V shed 0 bases and J 7 bases; nucleotides not matched to a gene: 4. Germline CDR1 reads LNHNV; CDR2 reads YYDKDF (reference sequence). The CDR3 runs to 15 residues. The CDR3: CATSREDSGGYTQYF. The DNA of the CDR3 is TGTGCCACCAGCAGAGAAGATAGCGGGGGGTATACGCAGTATTTT.

In this sample, this clone turned up once. V usage is TRBV5-4 and J usage is TRBJ1-1, with 11 bases aligning to TRBD1. Germline values: CDR1 SGHNT, CDR2 YYREEE (reference sequence). The CDR3 spans 16 residues. V shed 4 bases, J shed 5 bases, and the junction held 10 bases outside the gene matches. Written as DNA, the CDR3 is TGTGCCAGCAGCCCAGGACAGGGGGCGAGAGGGACTGAAGCTTTCTTT. This sequence encodes CASSPGQGARGTEAFF.

This chain joins TRBV21-1 and TRBJ2-7; the table gives TRBD2 as D, unverified against the DNA. TRBV21-1 is a recognized pseudogene. This CDR3 has 14 amino acids. CDR3 DNA: TGTGCCAGCAGCACAACTCTTCCATCGGACGAGCAGTACTTC. This codes for CASSTTLPSDEQYF.

This clone was observed a handful of times. The J gene is TRBJ1-3, the V gene TRBV3-1 (or the pseudogene TRBV3-2); tentative D call: TRBD1 (5 bases). The length of the CDR3 is 18 residues. Germline CDR1 LGHDT, CDR2 YNNKEL (reference sequence). V lost 0 bases and J lost 1, with 16 bases in between. The CDR3 coding sequence is TGTGCCAGCAGCCAAGATTTCCAGGGAGGTAGTTCTGGAAACACCATATATTTT. This encodes CASSQDFQGGSSGNTIYF.

The V gene is TRBV9, the J gene TRBJ1-6; D is undetermined. Germline CDR1 and CDR2: SGDLS and YYNGEE. The ends were cut back, 3 bases at V and 9 bases at J, with 13 bases in the middle. The CDR3 extends over 14 amino acids. CDR3 sequence reads: CASSGLTDSSPLHF. As DNA, the CDR3 is TGTGCCAGCAGCGGACTAACGGATAGTTCACCCCTCCACTTT.

The CDR3 sequence: CASSSGLDPGPDTQYF. The CDR3 bases are TGTGCCAGCAGCTCCGGACTCGACCCCGGGCCAGATACGCAGTATTTT. This chain joins TRBV7-3 and TRBJ2-3, with D tentatively TRBD2 (5 bases). The V gene's germline CDR1 is SGHTA and CDR2 FQGTGA. The V gene lost 4 bases and the J gene lost 4 bases, with 18 bases spanning the gap. This CDR3 contains 16 residues.

The chain couples TRBV6-5 to TRBJ1-2; the D gene is possibly TRBD1 (6 bases). The V end was cut by 6 bases, the J end by 4 bases, with 18 bases between. The length of the CDR3 is 15 residues. From germline, CDR1 is MNHEY and CDR2 SVGAGI. The CDR3 sequence: CASRTSGHSSYGYTF. The CDR3 nucleotides are TGTGCCAGCAGGACCTCGGGACACTCATCCTATGGCTACACCTTC.

The chain couples TRBV10-3 to TRBJ1-2, with D possibly TRBD1 on 6 matching bases. Germline assignment: CDR1 ENHRY and CDR2 SYGVKD. The length of the CDR3 is 15 residues. With 0 bases removed from V and 7 bases from J, the gap between germline ends came to 15 bases. Here the CDR3 reads CAISESPKGVGGYTF. In nucleotides, the CDR3 is TGTGCCATCAGTGAGTCACCGAAGGGGGTGGGTGGCTACACCTTC.

The chain uses TRBV18 and TRBJ1-1, with 7 bases fitting TRBD1. The CDR3 has 16 residues. V shed 0 bases and J 1 base; nucleotides not matched to a gene: 5. Germline loops: CDR1 KGHSH, CDR2 LQKENI. DNA of the CDR3: TGTGCCAGCTCACCACCGAGGGGGCGGACGAACACTGAAGCTTTCTTT. This translates into CASSPPRGRTNTEAFF.

The V gene is TRBV7-3, the J gene TRBJ2-5; 7 bases line up with TRBD2. CDR1 is SGHTA and CDR2 is FQGTGA in the germline V gene. This CDR3 is 15 amino acids long. V gave up 3 bases and J gave up 6 bases; unmatched junction bases: 10. CDR3: CASSFLGGSGQTQYF. In nucleotides, the CDR3 is TGTGCCAGCAGCTTCCTCGGGGGGTCCGGACAGACCCAGTACTTC.

This clone appeared a few times. The identical CDR3 is also encoded by other nucleotide sequences in the sample. V and J are TRBV12-3 or TRBV12-4 and TRBJ1-1; TRBD1 is a possible D gene (6 bases). Trimming stripped 3 bases from V and 8 bases from J, with 10 bases between. CDR3 length: 12 residues. CDR3 in DNA: TGTGCCAGCAGTTTCAGGGGTAGGGAAGCTTTCTTT. Amino acid sequence: CASSFRGREAFF.

There are a few counts of this clone. The rearrangement joins TRBV7-9 to TRBJ1-2; D unresolved. The CDR3 runs to 14 residues. Germline V gene data show CDR1 as SEHNR and CDR2 as FQNEAQ (reference sequence). V gave up 5 bases and J gave up 6 bases, with 16 bases separating them. For the CDR3, the DNA is TGTGCCAGCAGCCGAGCCCAGGTGTCGGATGGCTACACCTTC. It yields the protein CASSRAQVSDGYTF.

The chain uses TRBV6-6 and TRBJ2-5, with TRBD1 matching 7 bases. The germline gives CDR1 MNHNY, CDR2 SVGAGI (reference sequence). CDR3 length equals 16 residues. The ends lost 5 bases at V and 1 base at J; junction bases unmatched: 10. CDR3 nucleotide sequence: TGTGCCAGCAGTCGACGATCCCGGGACAGCCAAGAGACCCAGTACTTC. This gives the protein CASSRRSRDSQETQYF.

The chain carries TRBV12-3 or TRBV12-4 and TRBJ2-1, with 7 bases lining up with TRBD1. V gave up 5 bases and J gave up 9 bases; unmatched junction bases: 4. This CDR3 has 12 amino acids. This chain's CDR3 is CASSATGTEQFF. The CDR3 DNA reads as TGTGCCAGCAGTGCGACAGGGACTGAGCAGTTCTTC.

The gene calls are TRBV11-1 and TRBJ1-1, with 7 bases fitting TRBD1. Looked up from germline, CDR1 is SGHAT and CDR2 is FQDESV (reference sequence). The V and J ends lost 5 bases and 8 bases, in that order; junction bases with no gene match: 11. The CDR3 contains 14 residues. The CDR3, as DNA: TGTGCCAGCAGCCTTAAACCCCAACAGGGGGAAGCTTTCTTT. Amino acids: CASSLKPQQGEAFF.

The V and J genes are TRBV25-1 and TRBJ1-6; D possibly corresponds to TRBD1 (5 bases). The germline CDR1 and CDR2 sequences are MGHDK and SYGVNS. The V and J ends lost 4 bases and 15 bases respectively, with 10 bases between them. The CDR3 spans 11 residues. For the CDR3, the DNA is TGTGCCAGCAGTGTAGGACAAGGCCTCCACTTT. It yields the protein CASSVGQGLHF.

The V and J genes are TRBV5-6 and TRBJ2-7; 8 nucleotides line up with TRBD1. The V and J ends lost 5 bases and 2 bases, in that order; junction bases with no gene match: 12. This CDR3 is built from 16 residues. Germline values: CDR1 SGHDT, CDR2 YYEEEE. The CDR3 nucleotides are TGTGCCAGCAGGTCTTGGGGGGACAGGCCAACCTACGAGCAGTACTTC. Amino acid sequence: CASRSWGDRPTYEQYF.

The gene calls are TRBV19 and TRBJ1-5; TRBD1 is a possible D gene (6 bases). V shed 1 base and J shed 2 bases, with 18 bases lying between them. CDR3 length: 18 residues. Germline V gene data show CDR1 as LNHDA and CDR2 as SQIVND (reference sequence). This chain's CDR3 is CASSIGVLGAGGNQPQHF. The DNA of the CDR3 is TGTGCCAGTAGTATAGGAGTTTTGGGGGCGGGTGGCAATCAGCCCCAGCATTTT. Drawing the rest from reference TRBV19 and TRBJ1-5, the complete variable domain is DGGITQSPKYLFRKEGQNVTLSCEQNLNHDAMYWYRQDPGQGLRLIYYSQIVNDFQKGDIAEGYSVSREKKESFPLTVTSAQKNPTAFYLCASSIGVLGAGGNQPQHFGDGTRLSIL.